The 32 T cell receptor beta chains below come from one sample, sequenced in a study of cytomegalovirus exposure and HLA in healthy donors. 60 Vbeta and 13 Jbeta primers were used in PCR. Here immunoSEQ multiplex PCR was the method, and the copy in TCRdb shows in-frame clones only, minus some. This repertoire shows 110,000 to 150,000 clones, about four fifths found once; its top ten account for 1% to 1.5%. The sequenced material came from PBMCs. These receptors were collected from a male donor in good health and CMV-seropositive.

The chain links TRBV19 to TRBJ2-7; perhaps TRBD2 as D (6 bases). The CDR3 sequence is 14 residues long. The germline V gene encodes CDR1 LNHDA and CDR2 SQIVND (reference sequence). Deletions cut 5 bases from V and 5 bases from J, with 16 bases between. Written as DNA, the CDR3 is TGTGCCAGTAGTCCCTGGGGCGGGGTGGACGAGCAGTACTTC. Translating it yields CASSPWGGVDEQYF. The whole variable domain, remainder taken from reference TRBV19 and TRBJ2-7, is DGGITQSPKYLFRKEGQNVTLSCEQNLNHDAMYWYRQDPGQGLRLIYYSQIVNDFQKGDIAEGYSVSREKKESFPLTVTSAQKNPTAFYLCASSPWGGVDEQYFGPGTRLTVT.

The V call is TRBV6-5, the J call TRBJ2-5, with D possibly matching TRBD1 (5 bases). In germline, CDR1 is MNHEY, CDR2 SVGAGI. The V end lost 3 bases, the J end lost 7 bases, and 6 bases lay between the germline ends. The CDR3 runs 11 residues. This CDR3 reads CASSYGATQYF. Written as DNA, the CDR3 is TGTGCCAGCAGTTATGGGGCGACCCAGTACTTC.

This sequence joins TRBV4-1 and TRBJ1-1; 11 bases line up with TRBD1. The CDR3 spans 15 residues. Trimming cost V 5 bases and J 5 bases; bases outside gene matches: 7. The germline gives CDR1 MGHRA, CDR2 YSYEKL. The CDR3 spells CASSSGTGGWTEAFF. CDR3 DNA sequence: TGCGCCAGCAGCTCAGGGACAGGGGGATGGACTGAAGCTTTCTTT.

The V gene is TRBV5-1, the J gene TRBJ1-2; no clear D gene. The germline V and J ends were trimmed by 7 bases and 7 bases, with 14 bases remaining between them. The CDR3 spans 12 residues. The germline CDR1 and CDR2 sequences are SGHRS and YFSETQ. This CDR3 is CASAEIEGGYTF. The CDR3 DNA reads TGCGCCAGCGCGGAAATCGAAGGTGGCTACACCTTC.

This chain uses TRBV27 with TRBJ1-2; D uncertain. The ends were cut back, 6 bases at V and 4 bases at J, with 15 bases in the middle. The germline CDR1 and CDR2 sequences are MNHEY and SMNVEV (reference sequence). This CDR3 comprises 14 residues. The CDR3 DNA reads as TGTGCCAGCAGGTCCCCCGGTCAACTCTATGGCTACACCTTC. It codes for CASRSPGQLYGYTF.

The CDR3 is CASDRGLNTEAFF. The CDR3 DNA is TGTGCTAGTGACAGGGGACTGAACACTGAAGCTTTCTTT. V usage is TRBV12-5 and J usage is TRBJ1-1, with 7 positions matching TRBD1. CDR1 is LGHNT and CDR2 is FRNRAP in the germline V gene. The CDR3 totals 13 residues. With V trimmed by 7 bases and J by 0 bases, 2 bases remained unmatched.

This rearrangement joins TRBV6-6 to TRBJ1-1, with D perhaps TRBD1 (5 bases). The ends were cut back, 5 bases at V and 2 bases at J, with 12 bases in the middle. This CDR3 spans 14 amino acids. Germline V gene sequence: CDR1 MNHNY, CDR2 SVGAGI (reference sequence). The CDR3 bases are TGTGCCAGCAGTCCTTTGACAGTAAACACTGAAGCTTTCTTT. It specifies CASSPLTVNTEAFF.

The CDR3 region is CASSAGLAPRELFF. CDR3 DNA: TGTGCCAGTAGTGCGGGACTAGCGCCGAGGGAGCTGTTTTTT. V gene TRBV19 combines with J gene TRBJ2-2; 10 bases line up with TRBD2. The CDR3 spans 14 residues. Germline-derived CDR1 and CDR2 are LNHDA and SQIVND (reference sequence). Trimming took 5 bases from V and 9 from J; bases not matched to a gene: 6.

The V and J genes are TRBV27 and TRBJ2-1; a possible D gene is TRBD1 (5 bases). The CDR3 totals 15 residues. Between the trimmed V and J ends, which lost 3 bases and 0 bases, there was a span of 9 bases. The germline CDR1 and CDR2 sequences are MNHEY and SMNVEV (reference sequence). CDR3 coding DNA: TGTGCCAGCAGTTTTGGGGCGAGCTCCTACAATGAGCAGTTCTTC. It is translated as CASSFGASSYNEQFF.

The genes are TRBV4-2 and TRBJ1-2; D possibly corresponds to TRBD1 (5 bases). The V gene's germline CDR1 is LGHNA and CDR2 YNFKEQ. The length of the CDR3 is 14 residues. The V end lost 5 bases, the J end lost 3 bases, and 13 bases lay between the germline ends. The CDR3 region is CASSSPQGDYGYTF. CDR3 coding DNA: TGTGCCAGCAGCTCACCGCAGGGTGACTATGGCTACACCTTC.

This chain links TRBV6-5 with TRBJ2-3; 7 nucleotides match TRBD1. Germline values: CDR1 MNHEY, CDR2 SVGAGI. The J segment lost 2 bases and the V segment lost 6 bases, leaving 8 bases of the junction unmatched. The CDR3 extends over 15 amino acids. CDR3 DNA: TGTGCCAGCAGACCCCCGGGACAGAACACAGATACGCAGTATTTT. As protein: CASRPPGQNTDTQYF.

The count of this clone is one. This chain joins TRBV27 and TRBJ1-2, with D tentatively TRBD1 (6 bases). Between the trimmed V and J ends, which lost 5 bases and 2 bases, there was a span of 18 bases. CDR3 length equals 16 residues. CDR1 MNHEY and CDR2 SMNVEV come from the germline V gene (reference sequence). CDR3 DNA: TGTGCCAGCAGTACCACAGGGCCAACTCCCAACTATGGCTACACCTTC. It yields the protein CASSTTGPTPNYGYTF.

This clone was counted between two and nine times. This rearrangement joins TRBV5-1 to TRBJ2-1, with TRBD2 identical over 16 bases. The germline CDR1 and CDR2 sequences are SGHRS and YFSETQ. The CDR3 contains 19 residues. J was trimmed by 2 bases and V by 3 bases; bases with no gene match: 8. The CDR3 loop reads CASSSPGLAGGLTYNEQFF. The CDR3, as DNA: TGCGCCAGCAGCTCGCCGGGACTAGCGGGAGGGCTAACCTACAATGAGCAGTTCTTC.

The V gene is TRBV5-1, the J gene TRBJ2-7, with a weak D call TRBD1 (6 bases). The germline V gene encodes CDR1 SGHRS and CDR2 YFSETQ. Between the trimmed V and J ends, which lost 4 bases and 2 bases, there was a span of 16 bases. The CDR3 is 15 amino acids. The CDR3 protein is CASSPGQFPTYEQYF. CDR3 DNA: TGCGCCAGCAGCCCAGGACAGTTCCCAACCTACGAGCAGTACTTC.

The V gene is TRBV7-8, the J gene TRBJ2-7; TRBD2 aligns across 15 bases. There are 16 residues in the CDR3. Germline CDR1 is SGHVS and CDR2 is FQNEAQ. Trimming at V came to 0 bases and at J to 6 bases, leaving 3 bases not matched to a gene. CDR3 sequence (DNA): TGTGCCAGCAGCTTAGCGGGGACTAGCGGGAGGAGCGAGCAGTACTTC. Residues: CASSLAGTSGRSEQYF.

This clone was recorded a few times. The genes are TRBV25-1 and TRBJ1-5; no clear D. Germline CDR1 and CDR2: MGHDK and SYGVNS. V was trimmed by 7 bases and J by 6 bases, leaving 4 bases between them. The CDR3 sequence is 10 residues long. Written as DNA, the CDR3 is TGTGCCAGCACGGGTCAGCCCCAGCATTTT. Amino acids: CASTGQPQHF.

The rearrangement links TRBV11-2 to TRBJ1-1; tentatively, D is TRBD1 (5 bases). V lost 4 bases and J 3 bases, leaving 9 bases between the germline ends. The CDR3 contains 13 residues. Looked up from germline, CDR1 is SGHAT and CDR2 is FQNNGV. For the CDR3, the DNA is TGTGCCAGCAGCTCCAGGGAGGACACTGAAGCTTTCTTT. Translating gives CASSSREDTEAFF. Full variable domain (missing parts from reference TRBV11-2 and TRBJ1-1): EAGVAQSPRYKIIEKRQSVAFWCNPISGHATLYWYQQILGQGPKLLIQFQNNGVVDDSQLPKDRFSAERLKGVDSTLKIQPAKLEDSAVYLCASSSREDTEAFFGQGTRLTVV.

CDR3 sequence reads: CASSQDGTGHTGELFF. The DNA for the CDR3 is TGTGCCAGCAGCCAAGATGGGACAGGGCACACCGGGGAGCTGTTTTTT. The gene calls are TRBV4-2 and TRBJ2-2; 9 bases are shared with TRBD1. The CDR3 loop spans 16 amino acids. Germline lookup yields CDR1 LGHNA and CDR2 YNFKEQ. V shed 0 bases and J 3 bases; nucleotides not matched to a gene: 2.

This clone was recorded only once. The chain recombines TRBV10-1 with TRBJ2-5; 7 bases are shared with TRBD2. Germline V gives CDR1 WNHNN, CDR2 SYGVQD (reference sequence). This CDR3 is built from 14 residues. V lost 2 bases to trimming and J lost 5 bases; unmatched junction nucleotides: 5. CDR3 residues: CASSEGLEWETQYF. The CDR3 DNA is TGCGCCAGCAGTGAGGGACTAGAGTGGGAGACCCAGTACTTC.

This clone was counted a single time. CDR3 in DNA: TGTGCCAGCAGTGGGGGAGTGGGACAGGAGTCCACTGAAGCTTTCTTT. Translation: CASSGGVGQESTEAFF. This chain uses TRBV6-1 with TRBJ1-1, with 8 bases aligning to TRBD1. The CDR3 covers 16 residues. Germline V CDR1 and CDR2: MNHNS, SASEGT. The V segment lost 4 bases and the J segment 4 bases; nucleotides outside the gene matches: 11.

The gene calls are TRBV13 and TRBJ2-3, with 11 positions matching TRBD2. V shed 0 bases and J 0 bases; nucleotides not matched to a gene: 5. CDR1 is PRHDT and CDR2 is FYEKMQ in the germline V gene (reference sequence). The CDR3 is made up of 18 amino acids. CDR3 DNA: TGTGCCAGCAGCTTAGGCTCCGGGACTAGCGGTAGCACAGATACGCAGTATTTT. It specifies CASSLGSGTSGSTDTQYF.

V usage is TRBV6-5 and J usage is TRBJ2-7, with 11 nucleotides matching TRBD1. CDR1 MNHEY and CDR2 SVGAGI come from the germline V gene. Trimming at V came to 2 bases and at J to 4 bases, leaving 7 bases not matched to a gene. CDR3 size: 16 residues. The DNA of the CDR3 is TGTGCCAGCAGTTACCGAGGGACAGGGGGAAAATACGAGCAGTACTTC. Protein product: CASSYRGTGGKYEQYF.

The CDR3 sequence is CASRGSSTDTQYF. CDR3 sequence (DNA): TGTGCCAGCAGGGGCTCAAGCACAGATACGCAGTATTTT. The chain links TRBV27 to TRBJ2-3; no clear D gene. Per germline, CDR1 MNHEY and CDR2 SMNVEV (reference sequence). The germline V and J ends were trimmed by 6 bases and 0 bases, with 7 bases remaining between them. The length of the CDR3 is 13 residues.

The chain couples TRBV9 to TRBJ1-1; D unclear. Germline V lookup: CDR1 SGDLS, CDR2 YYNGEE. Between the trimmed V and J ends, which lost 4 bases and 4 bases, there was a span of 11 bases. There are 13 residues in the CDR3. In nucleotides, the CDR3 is TGTGCCAGCAGCCATGGCGGCGGCACTGAAGCTTTCTTT. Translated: CASSHGGGTEAFF.

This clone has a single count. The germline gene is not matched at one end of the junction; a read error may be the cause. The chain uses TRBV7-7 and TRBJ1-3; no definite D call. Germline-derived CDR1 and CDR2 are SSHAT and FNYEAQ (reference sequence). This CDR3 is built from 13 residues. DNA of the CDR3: TGTGCTAGCAGCTTCTCAGTGGGAAACACCATATATTTT. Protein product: CASSFSVGNTIYF.

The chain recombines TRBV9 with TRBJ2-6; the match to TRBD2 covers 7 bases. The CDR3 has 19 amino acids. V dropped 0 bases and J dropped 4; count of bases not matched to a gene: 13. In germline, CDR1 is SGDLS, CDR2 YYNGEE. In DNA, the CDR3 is TGTGCCAGCAGCGTAGCGTCGGGACTATCCCCGCGGGGGGCCAACGTCCTGACTTTC. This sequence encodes CASSVASGLSPRGANVLTF.

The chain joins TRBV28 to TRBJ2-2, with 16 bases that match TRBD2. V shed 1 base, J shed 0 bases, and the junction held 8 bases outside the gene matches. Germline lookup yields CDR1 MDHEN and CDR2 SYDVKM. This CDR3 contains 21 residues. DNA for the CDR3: TGTGCCAGCAGTTTATCGTATGCGGGACTAGCGGGAGGGCCGAACACCGGGGAGCTGTTTTTT. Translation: CASSLSYAGLAGGPNTGELFF.

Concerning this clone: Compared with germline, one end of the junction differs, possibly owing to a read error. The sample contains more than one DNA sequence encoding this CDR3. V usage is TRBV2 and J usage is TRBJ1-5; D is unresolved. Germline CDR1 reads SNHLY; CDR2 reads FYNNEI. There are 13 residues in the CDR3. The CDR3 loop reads CASSGARDQPQHF. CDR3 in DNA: TGTGCCAGCAGTGGGGCCAGAGATCAGCCCCAACATTTT.

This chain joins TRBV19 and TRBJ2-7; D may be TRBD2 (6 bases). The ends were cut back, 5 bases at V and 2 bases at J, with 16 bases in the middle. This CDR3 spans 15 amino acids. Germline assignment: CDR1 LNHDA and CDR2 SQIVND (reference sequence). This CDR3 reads CASSSGTGIAYEQYF. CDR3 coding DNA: TGTGCCAGTAGTTCCGGGACTGGGATCGCCTACGAGCAGTACTTC. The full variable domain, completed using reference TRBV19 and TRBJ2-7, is DGGITQSPKYLFRKEGQNVTLSCEQNLNHDAMYWYRQDPGQGLRLIYYSQIVNDFQKGDIAEGYSVSREKKESFPLTVTSAQKNPTAFYLCASSSGTGIAYEQYFGPGTRLTVT.

CDR3 coding DNA: TGTGCCACCAGACTAGCGGCCTACGAGCAGTACTTC. Translation gives CATRLAAYEQYF. The chain uses TRBV28 and TRBJ2-7, with 9 nucleotides matching TRBD2. The germline V gene encodes CDR1 MDHEN and CDR2 SYDVKM. Trimming at V came to 10 bases and at J to 2 bases, leaving 3 bases not matched to a gene. This CDR3 is built from 12 residues.

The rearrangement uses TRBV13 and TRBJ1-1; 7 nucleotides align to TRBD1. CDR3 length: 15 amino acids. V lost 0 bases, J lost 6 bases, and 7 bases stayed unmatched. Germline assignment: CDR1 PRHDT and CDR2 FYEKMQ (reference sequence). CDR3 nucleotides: TGTGCCAGCAGCTTAGGCCTGACAGGGCGGGCTGAAGCTTTCTTT. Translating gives CASSLGLTGRAEAFF.

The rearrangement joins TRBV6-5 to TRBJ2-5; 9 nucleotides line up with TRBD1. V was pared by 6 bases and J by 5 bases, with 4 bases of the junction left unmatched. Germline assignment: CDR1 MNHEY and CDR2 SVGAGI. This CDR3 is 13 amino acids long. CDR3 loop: CASRQGAWETQYF. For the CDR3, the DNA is TGTGCCAGCAGACAGGGGGCGTGGGAGACCCAGTACTTC.